The sequence of this T cell receptor (beta chain) was determined in a study of T cells after posttransplantation cyclophosphamide. General observations from the study: After PTCy, TRB diversity resembled that of CNI/methotrexate controls. Skin or GI-infiltrating T cells shared few TRB sequences with blood.

The germline V gene encodes CDR1 SGDLS and CDR2 YYNGEE. Trimming took 4 bases from V and 1 from J; bases not matched to a gene: 3. CDR3 length: 16 residues. TCRdb's table, derived via immunoSEQ multiplex PCR, lists solely in-frame clones and lacks some. Altogether under 30,000 clones were found in the sample, and no singletons occur. This clone was counted only a few times. Its antigen is unknown. This sequence originates from a woman aged 55 to 70 in good health, CMV-negative, and a related stem cell transplant donor. V is TRBV9 and J is TRBJ2-3; 13 nucleotides align to TRBD2. The sample comprised PBMCs. The CDR3 coding sequence is TGTGCCAGCAGCCTGACTAGCGGGGGGCGCACAGATACGCAGTATTTT. Amino acids: CASSLTSGGRTDTQYF.